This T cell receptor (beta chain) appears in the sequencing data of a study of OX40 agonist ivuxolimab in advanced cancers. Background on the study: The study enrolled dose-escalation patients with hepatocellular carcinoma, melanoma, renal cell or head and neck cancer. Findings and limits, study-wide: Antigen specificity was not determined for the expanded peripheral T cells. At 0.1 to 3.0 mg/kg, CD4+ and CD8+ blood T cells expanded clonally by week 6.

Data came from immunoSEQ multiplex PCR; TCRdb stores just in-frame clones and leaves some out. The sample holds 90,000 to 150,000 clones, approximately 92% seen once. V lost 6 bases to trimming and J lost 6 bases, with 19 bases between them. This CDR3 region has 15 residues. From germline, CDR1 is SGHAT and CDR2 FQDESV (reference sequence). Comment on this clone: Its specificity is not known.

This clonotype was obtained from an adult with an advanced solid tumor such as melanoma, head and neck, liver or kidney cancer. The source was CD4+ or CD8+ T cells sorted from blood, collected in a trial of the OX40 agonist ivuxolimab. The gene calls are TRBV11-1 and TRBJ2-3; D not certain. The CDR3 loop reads CASREKVSGPDTQYF. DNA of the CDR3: TGTGCCAGCAGGGAGAAGGTTTCCGGGCCGGATACGCAGTATTTT.